The clone carrying this T cell receptor beta chain is medium-sized by frequency. Its antigen remains unknown. The data stem from a study of T cell clusters in autoimmune cytopenias. Study outcomes and limitations: The T cell clusters were defined only in silico, without experimental functional validation. TRB repertoire shifts in secondary cytopenia and chronic lymphocytic leukemia mostly reflected lymphoma, not autoimmunity.

Each sample's input was about 250 ng genomic DNA, 35,000 to 40,000 genome equivalents. CDR3 length: 13 residues. CDR1 and CDR2 (germline): MRHNA, SNTAGT. One tube held mixed TRB-A and TRB-B primer pools for touch-down PCR. TCRdb re-called the multiplex PCR reads and gives one entry per CDR3 protein, without DNA. This sample lists roughly 2,800 distinct CDR3 sequences; its ten largest clones have 10% to 14%. The chain combines TRBV6-4 with TRBJ1-1; TCRdb's D call of TRBD1 is untestable without DNA. This TCR came from a human donor with an autoimmune cytopenia or autoimmune hepatitis (not recorded which). The specimen sequenced was peripheral blood. CDR3 residues: CASSDRGNTEAFF.